The rows below give T cell receptor beta chains drawn from one sample of a study of T cells after yellow fever vaccination. Via MiXCR, TCRdb re-called the 5' RACE reads, giving one row per CDR3 protein. The profile shows 180,000 or so distinct CDR3 sequences, about 11% of them singletons. The starting material was CD8+ T cells sorted from PBMCs, obtained 15 days after the yellow fever booster vaccination. These receptor sequences come from a man younger than 35 who received the YFV17D yellow fever vaccine. Each CDR3 is given without its conserved first and last residue. The order of the fields is J gene, V gene, CDR3 protein.

J gene: TRBJ2-7; V gene: TRBV20-1; CDR3 protein: SAQAGGPYEQY
J gene: TRBJ2-1; V gene: TRBV12-5; CDR3 protein: ASGLPYNEQF
J gene: TRBJ1-1; V gene: TRBV28; CDR3 protein: ASSKDSRPAF
J gene: TRBJ1-2; V gene: TRBV29-1; CDR3 protein: SVEGAGQNYGYT
J gene: TRBJ1-1; V gene: TRBV12-3/TRBV12-4; CDR3 protein: ASRQGYRAEAF
J gene: TRBJ2-3; V gene: TRBV12-3/TRBV12-4; CDR3 protein: ASSLTGSTDTQY
J gene: TRBJ2-3; V gene: TRBV7-2; CDR3 protein: ASSRFGGDTDTQY
J gene: TRBJ2-6; V gene: TRBV3-1; CDR3 protein: ASSLPPGDSGANVLT
J gene: TRBJ2-4; V gene: TRBV7-2; CDR3 protein: ASSLEGLNIQY
J gene: TRBJ2-6; V gene: TRBV27; CDR3 protein: ASSLTTHLPTSRAGANVLT
J gene: TRBJ1-1; V gene: TRBV29-1; CDR3 protein: SVGTHTEAF
J gene: TRBJ2-1; V gene: TRBV7-8; CDR3 protein: ASSLGAGDHEQF
J gene: TRBJ2-1; V gene: TRBV27; CDR3 protein: ASSLSGGAVIHNEQF
J gene: TRBJ2-1; V gene: TRBV12-3/TRBV12-4; CDR3 protein: ASSYERGGYNEQF
J gene: TRBJ2-7; V gene: TRBV7-2; CDR3 protein: ASSPRDRSHEQY
J gene: TRBJ1-3; V gene: TRBV29-1; CDR3 protein: SVWGHSGNTIY
J gene: TRBJ1-1; V gene: TRBV4-1; CDR3 protein: ASSQTNPGVEAF
J gene: TRBJ2-1; V gene: TRBV20-1; CDR3 protein: SADSSEKVYNEQF
J gene: TRBJ2-5; V gene: TRBV5-6; CDR3 protein: ASSNALAGGEETQY
J gene: TRBJ2-5; V gene: TRBV9; CDR3 protein: ASSSQEETQY